Presented here are 14 T cell receptor beta chains from one specimen sequenced in a study of shared clonotypes between healthy human individuals. Naivety among CD8 cells was defined by CD45RO negativity and positive CCR7 selection, thereby excluding terminally differentiated effector memory CD45RA+ cells. Only in-frame clones appear in the TCRdb table, and some are missing; sequencing was by immunoSEQ multiplex PCR. The data contain under 850,000 clones, approximately 92% of them singletons. Material for sequencing was naive CD8+ T cells sorted from blood. The receptors were gathered from a man aged 25-45 years in good health.

V and J are TRBV6-5 and TRBJ2-3, with D tentatively TRBD2 (6 bases). In germline, CDR1 is MNHEY, CDR2 SVGAGI. The V and J ends lost 5 bases and 1 base respectively, with 10 bases between them. This CDR3 has 14 amino acids. DNA of the CDR3: TGTGCCAGCAGTATCACGGGGGGCACAGATACGCAGTATTTT. Translated: CASSITGGTDTQYF.

The chain has TRBV2 and TRBJ2-1, with D possibly matching TRBD2 (5 bases). This CDR3 is built from 12 residues. V lost 8 bases and J lost 8, with 13 bases in between. Germline CDR1 reads SNHLY; CDR2 reads FYNNEI. The CDR3 loop reads CASPGGVHEQFF. The DNA of the CDR3 is TGTGCCAGCCCTGGAGGAGTGCATGAGCAGTTCTTC.

The table lists this clone with a few counts. The J gene is TRBJ1-2, the V gene TRBV5-6, with D hard to call. V gave up 0 bases and J gave up 3 bases, with 6 bases separating them. The CDR3 runs to 13 residues. CDR1 SGHDT and CDR2 YYEEEE come from the germline V gene. The CDR3 nucleotides are TGTGCCAGCAGCTTGGGTCAGTACTATGGCTACACCTTC. Amino acids: CASSLGQYYGYTF.

As to this clone: Other DNA sequences in the sample encode the same CDR3. J is TRBJ1-2 and V is TRBV28, with D unresolved. The germline CDR1 and CDR2 sequences are MDHEN and SYDVKM. The V and J ends lost 2 bases and 2 bases respectively, with 6 bases between them. The CDR3 covers 13 residues. The CDR3 DNA is TGTGCCAGCAGTTTAGGTGGGAACTATGGCTACACCTTC. It is translated as CASSLGGNYGYTF.

This chain connects TRBV30 to TRBJ1-1; D possibly corresponds to TRBD1 (5 bases). The germline V and J ends were trimmed by 5 bases and 3 bases, with 10 bases remaining between them. This CDR3 has 12 amino acids. Per the germline V gene, CDR1 is GTSNPN and CDR2 is SVGIG (reference sequence). CDR3 amino acids: CAWGMGDTEAFF. CDR3 bases: TGTGCCTGGGGCATGGGGGACACTGAAGCTTTCTTT.

V gene TRBV9 combines with J gene TRBJ2-7; D gene unclear. V shed 0 bases and J shed 2 bases, with 9 bases lying between them. CDR3 size: 14 residues. CDR1 and CDR2 from the germline V gene are SGDLS and YYNGEE. The DNA of the CDR3 is TGTGCCAGCAGCGTAGACTGGTCTCCCTACGAGCAGTACTTC. Translated, it gives CASSVDWSPYEQYF.

The J gene is TRBJ2-5, the V gene TRBV4-3; the D gene is possibly TRBD2 (6 bases). This CDR3 is built from 15 residues. Germline lookup yields CDR1 LGHNA and CDR2 YSLEER. Trimming shortened V by 0 bases and J by 1 base, and 9 bases separated the two germline ends. CDR3 DNA: TGCGCCAGCAGCCAAGATCGGGACTTCCAAGAGACCCAGTACTTC. Protein product: CASSQDRDFQETQYF.

The gene calls are TRBV15 and TRBJ2-3; 11 bases match TRBD2. The CDR3 has 18 residues. The J segment lost 0 bases and the V segment lost 5 bases, leaving 10 bases of the junction unmatched. In germline, CDR1 is LNHNV, CDR2 YYDKDF (reference sequence). DNA for the CDR3: TGTGCCACCAGCGAGACCTCTGTAGCGGGAGGGAGCACAGATACGCAGTATTTT. Translated: CATSETSVAGGSTDTQYF.

The chain is built from TRBV5-1 and TRBJ2-5; 10 nucleotides agree with TRBD2. The germline CDR1 and CDR2 sequences are SGHRS and YFSETQ. With V trimmed by 2 bases and J by 3 bases, 10 bases remained unmatched. The CDR3 length is 17 residues. CDR3: CASSFYPSGSRKETQYF. CDR3 coding DNA: TGCGCCAGCAGCTTCTATCCTAGCGGGAGTAGAAAAGAGACCCAGTACTTC.

The chain is built from TRBV28 and TRBJ1-3, with D unresolved. CDR3 length: 12 amino acids. The germline V gene has CDR1 MDHEN and CDR2 SYDVKM. V was cut by 3 bases and J by 11 bases, with 11 bases left in between. The CDR3 nucleotides are TGTGCCAGCAGTTTCTCGGCCTCAGCCATATATTTT. Amino acids: CASSFSASAIYF.

This clone was detected only once. The rearrangement uses TRBV10-3 and TRBJ2-1; the D gene is possibly TRBD2 (6 bases). This CDR3 is built from 14 residues. Trimming removed 4 bases at V and 5 bases at J, with 12 bases between. Germline V lookup: CDR1 ENHRY, CDR2 SYGVKD. As DNA, the CDR3 is TGTGCCATCAGTGCCGGAGGGCCTGACAATGAGCAGTTCTTC. This gives the protein CAISAGGPDNEQFF.

This sequence joins TRBV11-3 and TRBJ2-7; TRBD1 matches 8 bases. With V trimmed by 1 base and J by 5 bases, 1 base remained unmatched. Germline V gene sequence: CDR1 SGHNT, CDR2 YENEEA. The CDR3 covers 13 residues. The CDR3 here is CASSLGQGNEQYF. The CDR3 coding sequence is TGTGCCAGCAGCTTAGGACAGGGGAACGAGCAGTACTTC.

V gene TRBV5-6 combines with J gene TRBJ2-5, with D possibly being TRBD2 (5 bases). CDR1 and CDR2 (germline): SGHDT, YYEEEE. V was shortened by 0 bases and J by 5 bases, with 8 bases between the two germline ends. The CDR3 runs to 13 residues. The CDR3 DNA is TGTGCCAGCAGCTTGGTAGCGCGCGAGACCCAGTACTTC. Translation gives CASSLVARETQYF.

V usage is TRBV4-1 and J usage is TRBJ2-5; possible D gene TRBD1, 5 bases. Deletions cut 0 bases from V and 0 bases from J, with 17 bases between. CDR1 is MGHRA and CDR2 is YSYEKL in the germline V gene. CDR3 length: 18 amino acids. The CDR3 sequence is CASSQDLGVRFYQETQYF. As DNA, the CDR3 is TGCGCCAGCAGCCAAGATTTAGGGGTGCGATTCTACCAAGAGACCCAGTACTTC.